This passage covers 5 T cell receptor beta chains from one sample sequenced in a study of beta chain features in type 1 diabetes. cDNA synthesis used the whole RNA isolate, giving expressed TCRB sequences. The assay was immunoSEQ multiplex PCR, and TCRdb's table has in-frame clones only and misses some. The sample consists of under 850,000 clones, roughly 13% of them appearing once. Study-level results: Type 1 diabetes patients showed a moderate but significant shortening of TCRB CDR3s in all four CD4+ subsets.

Which antigens these TCRs recognize remains unknown. The sample taken for sequencing was naive CD4+ T cells from blood. These receptors were taken from a young man with type 1 diabetes.

The rearrangement uses TRBV2 and TRBJ1-2; TRBD1 matches at 7 bases. V lost 4 bases to trimming and J lost 12 bases; unmatched junction nucleotides: 11. This CDR3 region has 13 residues. Germline CDR1 reads SNHLY; CDR2 reads FYNNEI. CDR3 bases: TGTGCCAGCAGTGCTAGATGGACAGGCCCGGACACCTTC. Residues: CASSARWTGPDTF.

This chain links TRBV2 with TRBJ1-2, with TRBD1 matching over 7 bases. The CDR3 sequence is 14 residues long. Germline CDR1 reads SNHLY; CDR2 reads FYNNEI. V shed 2 bases, J shed 7 bases, and the junction held 7 bases outside the gene matches. The CDR3 DNA follows: TGTGCCAGCAGTGAAACAGGGGTAGCTGGTGGCTACACCTTC. Translation gives CASSETGVAGGYTF.

The genes are TRBV2 and TRBJ1-5, with 8 bases matching TRBD1. Germline-derived CDR1 and CDR2 are SNHLY and FYNNEI. There are 14 residues in the CDR3. V was pared by 5 bases and J by 6 bases, with 6 bases of the junction left unmatched. CDR3 amino acids: CASSPNRGIQPQHF. The CDR3 DNA reads TGTGCCAGCAGTCCTAACAGGGGGATTCAGCCCCAGCATTTT.

In regard to this clone: The same CDR3 arises from other DNA sequences in this sample as well. V and J are TRBV10-1 and TRBJ1-1; D gene ambiguous. V was shortened by 0 bases and J by 1 base, with 6 bases between the two germline ends. The length of the CDR3 is 14 residues. The V gene's germline CDR1 is WNHNN and CDR2 SYGVQD (reference sequence). The DNA of the CDR3 is TGCGCCAGCAGTGAGTCGACCGGGAACACTGAAGCTTTCTTT. Translated: CASSESTGNTEAFF.

J is TRBJ1-4 and V is TRBV9; D not resolved. The CDR3 is made up of 15 amino acids. The V gene lost 0 bases and the J gene lost 3 bases, with 9 bases spanning the gap. Germline V CDR1 and CDR2: SGDLS, YYNGEE. The CDR3 DNA sequence: TGTGCCAGCAGCGTAGACCGGGGTGCTAATGAAAAACTGTTTTTT. Amino acids: CASSVDRGANEKLFF.